This T cell receptor (beta chain) comes out of a study of T cell responses to AZD1222 COVID-19 vaccine. In regard to this clone: Its specificity is not known.

Only in-frame clones appear in the TCRdb table, and some are missing; sequencing was by immunoSEQ multiplex PCR. The sample holds roughly 70,000 clones, roughly 89% seen once. The V end was cut by 1 base, the J end by 6 bases, with 15 bases between. The CDR3 totals 15 residues. Germline V gives CDR1 MNHNS, CDR2 SASEGT. Study-level points and caveats: Spike-specific TCR breadth rose after two AZD1222 doses, and depth rose as well.

The sequence came from an adult who received the AZD1222 COVID-19 vaccine. V gene TRBV6-1 combines with J gene TRBJ1-2; D not resolved. The specimen comprised peripheral blood, sampled 28 days after the second AZD1222 dose. CDR3 DNA: TGTGCCAGCAGTGAAGACGGCAGTCTTGTGCATGGCTACACCTTC. As protein: CASSEDGSLVHGYTF.